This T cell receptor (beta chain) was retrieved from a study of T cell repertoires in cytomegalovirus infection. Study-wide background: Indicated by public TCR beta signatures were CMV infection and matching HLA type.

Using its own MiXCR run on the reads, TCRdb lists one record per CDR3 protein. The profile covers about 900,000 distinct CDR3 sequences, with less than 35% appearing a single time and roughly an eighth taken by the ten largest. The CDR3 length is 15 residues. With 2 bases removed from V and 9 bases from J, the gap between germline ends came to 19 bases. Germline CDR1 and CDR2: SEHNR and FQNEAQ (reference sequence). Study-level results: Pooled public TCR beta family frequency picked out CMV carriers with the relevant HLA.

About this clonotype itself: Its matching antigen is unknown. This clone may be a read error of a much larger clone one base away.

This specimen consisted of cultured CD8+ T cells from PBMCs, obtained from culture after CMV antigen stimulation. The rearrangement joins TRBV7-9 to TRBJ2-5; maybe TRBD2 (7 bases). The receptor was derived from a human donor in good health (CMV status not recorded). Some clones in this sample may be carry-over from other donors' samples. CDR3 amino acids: CASSLRAGADESQYF. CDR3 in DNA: TGTGCCAGCAGCTTACGCGCGGGGGCGGATGAGTCCCAGTACTTC.